This T cell receptor beta chain emerged from a study of shared clonotypes between healthy human individuals. Using immunoSEQ multiplex PCR, the repertoire was profiled, and TCRdb retains in-frame clones only, with some absent. Found here are 2 million to 3 million clones, over 85% of them singletons; the top ten hold about 0.39%. This CDR3 comprises 12 residues. Trimming removed 4 bases from V and 9 bases from J, with 10 bases in between. From germline, CDR1 is SGHRS and CDR2 YFSETQ. The chain combines TRBV5-1 with TRBJ2-2; D possibly matches TRBD1 or TRBD2 (6 bases each). This clonotype originated in a man aged 18 to 29 in good health. Some clones in this sample may be carry-over from other donors' samples. Sequenced sample: naive CD4+ T cells from PBMCs. Stated subset: CD45RA+ positively selected. The CDR3 is CASSQGTWELFF. The CDR3 bases are TGCGCCAGCAGCCAGGGGACTTGGGAGCTGTTTTTT.